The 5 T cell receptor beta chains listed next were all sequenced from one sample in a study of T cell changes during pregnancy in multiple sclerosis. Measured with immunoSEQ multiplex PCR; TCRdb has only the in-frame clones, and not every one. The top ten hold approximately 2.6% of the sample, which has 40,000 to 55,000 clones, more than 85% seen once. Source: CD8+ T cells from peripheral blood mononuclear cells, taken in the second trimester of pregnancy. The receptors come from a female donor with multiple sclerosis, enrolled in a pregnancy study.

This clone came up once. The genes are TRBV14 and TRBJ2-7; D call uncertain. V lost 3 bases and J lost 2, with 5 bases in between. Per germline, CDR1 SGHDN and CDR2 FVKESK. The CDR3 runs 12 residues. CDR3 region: CASSQAPYEQYF. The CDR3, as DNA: TGTGCCAGCAGCCAGGCCCCCTACGAGCAGTACTTC.

The CDR3, as DNA: TGTGCCAGCCGGGACAGGGACTTTAACACTGAAGCTTTCTTT. This codes for CASRDRDFNTEAFF. The V call is TRBV28, the J call TRBJ1-1, with 9 bases identical to TRBD1. The germline CDR1 and CDR2 sequences are MDHEN and SYDVKM. The CDR3 covers 14 residues. V shed 8 bases, J shed 2 bases, and the junction held 6 bases outside the gene matches.

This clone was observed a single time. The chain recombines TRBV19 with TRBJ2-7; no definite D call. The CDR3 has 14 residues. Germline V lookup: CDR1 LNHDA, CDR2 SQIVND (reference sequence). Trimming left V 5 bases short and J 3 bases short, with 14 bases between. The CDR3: CASSAASDSYEQYF. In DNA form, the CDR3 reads TGTGCCAGTAGTGCCGCATCCGATAGCTACGAGCAGTACTTC.

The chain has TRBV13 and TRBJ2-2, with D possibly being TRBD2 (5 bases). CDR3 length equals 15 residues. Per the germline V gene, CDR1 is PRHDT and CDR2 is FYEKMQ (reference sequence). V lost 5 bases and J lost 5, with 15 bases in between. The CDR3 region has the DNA TGTGCCAGCAGCGGCGGACGGGGAAGAACCGGGGAGCTGTTTTTT. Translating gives CASSGGRGRTGELFF.

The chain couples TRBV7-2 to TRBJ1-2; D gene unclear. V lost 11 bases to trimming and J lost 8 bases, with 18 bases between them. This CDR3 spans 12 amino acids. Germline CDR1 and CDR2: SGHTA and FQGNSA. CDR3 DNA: TGTGCCGGCTATGAGGGCTTGTGGGGCTACACCTTC. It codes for CAGYEGLWGYTF.